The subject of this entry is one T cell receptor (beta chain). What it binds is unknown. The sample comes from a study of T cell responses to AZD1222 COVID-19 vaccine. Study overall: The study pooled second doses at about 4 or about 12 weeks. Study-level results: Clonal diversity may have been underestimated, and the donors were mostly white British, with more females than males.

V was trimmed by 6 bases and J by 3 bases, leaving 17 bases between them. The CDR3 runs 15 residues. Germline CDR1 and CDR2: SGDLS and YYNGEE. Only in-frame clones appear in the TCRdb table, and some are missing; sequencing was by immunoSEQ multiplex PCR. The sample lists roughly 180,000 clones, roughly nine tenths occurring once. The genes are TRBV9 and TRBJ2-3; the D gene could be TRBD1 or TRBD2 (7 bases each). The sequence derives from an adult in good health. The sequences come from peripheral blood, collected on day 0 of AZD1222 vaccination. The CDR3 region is CASTQGRGLTDTQYF. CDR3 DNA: TGTGCCAGCACCCAAGGGAGGGGGCTAACAGATACGCAGTATTTT.